This T cell receptor (beta chain) came from a study of OX40 agonist ivuxolimab in advanced cancers. At the level of the study: One patient with hepatocellular carcinoma and two with cutaneous melanoma, three in all, had partial responses. Study results and limitations: Researchers did not establish what antigens the expanded peripheral T cells target.

Data came from immunoSEQ multiplex PCR; TCRdb stores just in-frame clones and leaves some out. The sample carries roughly 55,000 clones, over 70% recorded once. J lost 3 bases, V lost 5 bases, and 9 bases had no gene match. Germline V gene sequence: CDR1 SEHNR, CDR2 FQNEAQ (reference sequence). There are 16 residues in the CDR3. Of note for this clone: As yet, its antigen is unknown.

The clonotype comes from an adult with an advanced solid tumor such as melanoma, head and neck, liver or kidney cancer. The sequencing here drew on CD4+ or CD8+ T cells sorted from blood, taken in a trial of the OX40 agonist ivuxolimab. The chain employs TRBV7-9 and TRBJ1-5, with 8 bases fitting TRBD1. The CDR3 region has the DNA TGTGCCAGCAGCCGGGGGACAGGTCCCATCAATCAGCCCCAGCATTTT. This encodes CASSRGTGPINQPQHF.